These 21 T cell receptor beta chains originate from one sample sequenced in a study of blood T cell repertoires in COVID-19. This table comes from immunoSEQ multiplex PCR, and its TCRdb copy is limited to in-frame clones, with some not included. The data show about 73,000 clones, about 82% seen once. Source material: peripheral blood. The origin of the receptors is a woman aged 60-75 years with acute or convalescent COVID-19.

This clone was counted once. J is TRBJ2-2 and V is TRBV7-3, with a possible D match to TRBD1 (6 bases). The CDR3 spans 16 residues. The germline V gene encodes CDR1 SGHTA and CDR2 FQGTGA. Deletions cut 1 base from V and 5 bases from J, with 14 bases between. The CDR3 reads CASSLIRGIGTGELFF. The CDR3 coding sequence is TGTGCCAGCAGCTTAATCAGGGGCATCGGGACCGGGGAGCTGTTTTTT.

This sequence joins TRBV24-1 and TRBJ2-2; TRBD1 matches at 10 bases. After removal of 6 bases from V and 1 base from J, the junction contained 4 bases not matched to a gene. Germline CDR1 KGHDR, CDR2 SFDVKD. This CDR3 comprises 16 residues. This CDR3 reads CATSSWTGGNTGELFF. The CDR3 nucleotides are TGTGCCACCAGTAGCTGGACAGGGGGGAACACCGGGGAGCTGTTTTTT.

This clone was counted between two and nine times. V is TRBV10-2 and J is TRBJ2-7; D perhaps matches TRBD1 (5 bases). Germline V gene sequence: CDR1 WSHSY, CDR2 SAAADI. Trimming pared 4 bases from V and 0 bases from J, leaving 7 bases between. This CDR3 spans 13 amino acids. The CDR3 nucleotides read TGCGCCAGCAGTGTAACAGGCTCCTACGAGCAGTACTTC. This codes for CASSVTGSYEQYF.

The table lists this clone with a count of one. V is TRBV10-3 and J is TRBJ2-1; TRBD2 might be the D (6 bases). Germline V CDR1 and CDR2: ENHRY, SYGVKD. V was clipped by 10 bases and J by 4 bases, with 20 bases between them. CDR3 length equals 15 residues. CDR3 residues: CATAVTGLGYNEQFF. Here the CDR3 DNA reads TGTGCCACCGCCGTCACGGGACTCGGATACAATGAGCAGTTCTTC.

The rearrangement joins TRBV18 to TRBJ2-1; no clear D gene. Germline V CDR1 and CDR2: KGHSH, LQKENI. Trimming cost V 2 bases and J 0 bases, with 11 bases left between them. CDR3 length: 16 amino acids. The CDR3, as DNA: TGTGCCAGCTCACCAAGCGACCCCAGCTCCTACAATGAGCAGTTCTTC. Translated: CASSPSDPSSYNEQFF.

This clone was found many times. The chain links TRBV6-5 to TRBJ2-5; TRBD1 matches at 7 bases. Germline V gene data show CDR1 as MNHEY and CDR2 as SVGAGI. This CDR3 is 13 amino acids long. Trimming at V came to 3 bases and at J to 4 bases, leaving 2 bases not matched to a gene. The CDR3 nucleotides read TGTGCCAGCAGTTATTGGACAGGAGAGACCCAGTACTTC. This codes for CASSYWTGETQYF.

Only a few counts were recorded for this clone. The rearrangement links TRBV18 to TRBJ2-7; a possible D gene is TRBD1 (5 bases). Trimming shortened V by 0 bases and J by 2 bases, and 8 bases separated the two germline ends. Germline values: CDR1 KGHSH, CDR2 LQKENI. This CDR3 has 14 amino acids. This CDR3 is CASSPPGQAYEQYF. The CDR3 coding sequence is TGTGCCAGCTCACCACCCGGACAAGCCTACGAGCAGTACTTC.

CDR3 sequence reads: CASRSGQLNYGYTF. The CDR3 DNA reads as TGTGCCAGCAGGTCGGGACAGCTTAACTATGGCTACACCTTC. V gene TRBV2 combines with J gene TRBJ1-2; TRBD1 matches at 7 bases. CDR3 length equals 14 residues. V trimming: 6 bases; J trimming: 1 base; junction bases outside the gene matches: 5. The V gene's germline CDR1 is SNHLY and CDR2 FYNNEI.

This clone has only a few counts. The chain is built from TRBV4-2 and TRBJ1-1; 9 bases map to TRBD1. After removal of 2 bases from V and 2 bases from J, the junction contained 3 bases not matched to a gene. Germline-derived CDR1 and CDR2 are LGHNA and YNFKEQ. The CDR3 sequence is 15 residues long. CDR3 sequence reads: CASSQLDRGNTEAFF. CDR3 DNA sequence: TGTGCCAGCAGCCAATTGGACAGGGGTAACACTGAAGCTTTCTTT.

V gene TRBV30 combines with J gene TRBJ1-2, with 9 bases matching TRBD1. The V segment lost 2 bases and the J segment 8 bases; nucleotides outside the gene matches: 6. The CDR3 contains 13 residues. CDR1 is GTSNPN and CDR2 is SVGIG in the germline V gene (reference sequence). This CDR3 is CAWSLQGAKGYTF. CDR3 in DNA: TGTGCCTGGAGTCTACAGGGGGCTAAAGGCTACACCTTC.

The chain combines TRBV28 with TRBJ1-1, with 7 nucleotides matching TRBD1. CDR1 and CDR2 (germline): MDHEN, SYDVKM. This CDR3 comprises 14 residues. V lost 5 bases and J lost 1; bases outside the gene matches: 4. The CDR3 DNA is TGTGCCAGCAGTCCGGGACAGACGAACACTGAAGCTTTCTTT. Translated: CASSPGQTNTEAFF.

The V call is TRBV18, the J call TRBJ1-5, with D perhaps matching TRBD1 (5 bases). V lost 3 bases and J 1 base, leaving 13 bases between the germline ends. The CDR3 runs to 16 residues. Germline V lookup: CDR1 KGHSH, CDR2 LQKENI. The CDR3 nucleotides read TGTGCCAGCTCACCGGGGTCAAGGGGCAGCAATCAGCCCCAGCATTTT. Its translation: CASSPGSRGSNQPQHF.

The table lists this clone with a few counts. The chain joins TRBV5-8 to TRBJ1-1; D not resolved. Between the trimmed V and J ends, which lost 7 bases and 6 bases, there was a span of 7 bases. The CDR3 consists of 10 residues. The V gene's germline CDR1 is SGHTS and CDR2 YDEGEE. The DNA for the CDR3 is TGTGCCAGCCCGGGAGCTGAAGCTTTCTTT. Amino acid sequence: CASPGAEAFF.

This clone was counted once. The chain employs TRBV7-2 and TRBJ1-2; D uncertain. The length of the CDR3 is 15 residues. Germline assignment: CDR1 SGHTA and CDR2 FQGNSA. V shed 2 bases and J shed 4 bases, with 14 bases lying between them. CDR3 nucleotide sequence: TGTGCCAGCAGCTTATTCGGAGGCCCAGCCTATGGCTACACCTTC. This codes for CASSLFGGPAYGYTF.

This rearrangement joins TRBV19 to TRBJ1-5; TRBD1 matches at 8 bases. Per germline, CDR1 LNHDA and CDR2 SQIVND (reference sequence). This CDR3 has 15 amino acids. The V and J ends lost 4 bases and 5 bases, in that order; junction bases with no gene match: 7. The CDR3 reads CASSKRQGAYQPQHF. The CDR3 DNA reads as TGTGCCAGTAGTAAGCGGCAGGGGGCTTATCAGCCCCAGCATTTT.

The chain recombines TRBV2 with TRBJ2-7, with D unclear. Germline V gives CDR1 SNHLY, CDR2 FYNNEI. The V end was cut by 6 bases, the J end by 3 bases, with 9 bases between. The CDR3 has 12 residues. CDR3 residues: CASSPLNYEQYF. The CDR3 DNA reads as TGTGCCAGCAGCCCCCTTAACTACGAGCAGTACTTC.

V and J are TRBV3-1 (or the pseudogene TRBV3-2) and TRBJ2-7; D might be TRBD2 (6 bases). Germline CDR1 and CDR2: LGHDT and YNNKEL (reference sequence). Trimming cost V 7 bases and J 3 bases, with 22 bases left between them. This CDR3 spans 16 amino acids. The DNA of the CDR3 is TGTGCCAGCACAAAAAGTTCTGGAGGGGAGCGCTACGAGCAGTACTTC. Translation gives CASTKSSGGERYEQYF.

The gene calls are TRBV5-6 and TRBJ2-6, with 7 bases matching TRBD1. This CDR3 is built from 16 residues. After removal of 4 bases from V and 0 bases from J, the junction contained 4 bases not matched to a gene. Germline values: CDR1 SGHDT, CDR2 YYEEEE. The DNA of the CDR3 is TGTGCCAGCAGCATACAGGGGATCTCTGGGGCCAACGTCCTGACTTTC. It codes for CASSIQGISGANVLTF.

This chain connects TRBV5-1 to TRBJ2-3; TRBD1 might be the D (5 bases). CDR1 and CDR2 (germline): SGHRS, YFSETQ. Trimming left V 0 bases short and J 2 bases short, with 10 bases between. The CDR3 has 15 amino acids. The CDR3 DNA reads TGCGCCAGCAGCTTGGCCTGGACACTCACAGATACGCAGTATTTT. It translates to CASSLAWTLTDTQYF. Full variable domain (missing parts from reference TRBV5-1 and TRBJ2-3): KAGVTQTPRYLIKTRGQQVTLSCSPISGHRSVSWYQQTPGQGLQFLFEYFSETQRNKGNFPGRFSGRQFSNSRSEMNVSTLELGDSALYLCASSLAWTLTDTQYFGPGTRLTVL.

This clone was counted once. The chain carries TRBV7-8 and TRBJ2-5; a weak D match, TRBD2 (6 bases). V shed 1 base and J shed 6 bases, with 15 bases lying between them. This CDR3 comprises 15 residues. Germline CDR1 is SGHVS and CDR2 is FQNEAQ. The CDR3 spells CASSLVAGPLKTQYF. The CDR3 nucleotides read TGTGCCAGCAGCTTAGTGGCGGGGCCCCTTAAGACCCAGTACTTC.

Here the CDR3 DNA reads TGTGCCATCAGCGCACACTACGAGCAGTACTTC. Protein product: CAISAHYEQYF. The chain carries TRBV10-3 and TRBJ2-7; D is unresolved. CDR1 ENHRY and CDR2 SYGVKD come from the germline V gene. V was shortened by 6 bases and J by 3 bases, with 6 bases between the two germline ends. CDR3 length equals 11 residues.